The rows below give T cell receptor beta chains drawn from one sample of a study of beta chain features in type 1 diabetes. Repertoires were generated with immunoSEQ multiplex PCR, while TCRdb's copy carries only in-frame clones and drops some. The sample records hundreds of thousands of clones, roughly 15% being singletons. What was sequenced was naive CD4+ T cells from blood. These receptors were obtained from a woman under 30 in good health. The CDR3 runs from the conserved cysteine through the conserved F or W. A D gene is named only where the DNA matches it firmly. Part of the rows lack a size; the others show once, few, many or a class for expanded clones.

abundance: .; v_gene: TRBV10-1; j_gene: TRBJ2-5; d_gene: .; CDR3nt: TGCGCCAGCAGTCGCGACAGAAGCCAAGAGACCCAGTACTTC; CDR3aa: CASSRDRSQETQYF
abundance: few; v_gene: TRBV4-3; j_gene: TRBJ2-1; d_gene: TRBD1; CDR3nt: TGCGCCAGCAGCAGAGCTACAGGGGATGAGCAGTTCTTC; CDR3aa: CASSRATGDEQFF
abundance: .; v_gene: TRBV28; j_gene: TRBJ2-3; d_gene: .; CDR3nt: TGTGCCAGCAGTTTATCAGGTTTGCGGCCCGCAGATACGCAGTATTTT; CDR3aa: CASSLSGLRPADTQYF
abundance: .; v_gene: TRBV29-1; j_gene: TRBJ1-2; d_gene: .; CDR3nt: TGCAGCGTTGCATATCGCCTTCCCGCCGACCGTAATGGCTACACCTTC; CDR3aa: CSVAYRLPADRNGYTF
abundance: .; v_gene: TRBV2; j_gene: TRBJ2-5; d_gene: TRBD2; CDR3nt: TGTGCCAGCCCAAGGGACTACACGGGTCCGGTGAACTTC; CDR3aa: CASPRDYTGPVNF
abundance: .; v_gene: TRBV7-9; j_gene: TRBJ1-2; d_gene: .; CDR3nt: TGTGCCAGCAGCTTAGGTGTCCGCGGCTACACCTTC; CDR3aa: CASSLGVRGYTF
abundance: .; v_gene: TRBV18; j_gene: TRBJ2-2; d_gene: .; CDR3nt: TGTGCCAGCTCCCCCCGCGGGCCAGGAAGGACCGGGGAGCTGTTTTTT; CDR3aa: CASSPRGPGRTGELFF
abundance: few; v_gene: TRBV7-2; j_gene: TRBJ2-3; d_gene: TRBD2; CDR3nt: TGTGCCAGCAGCAGGACTAGCCTAACAGATACGCAGTATTTT; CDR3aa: CASSRTSLTDTQYF
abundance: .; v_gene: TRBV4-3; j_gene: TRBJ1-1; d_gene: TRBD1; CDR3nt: TGCGCCAGCAGCCAAGGAGACAGGGGTTGGACTGAAGCTTTCTTT; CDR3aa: CASSQGDRGWTEAFF
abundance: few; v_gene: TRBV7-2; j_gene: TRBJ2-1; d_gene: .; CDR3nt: TGTGCCAGCAGCTTTCGGGAGAGCCCTAGCTCCTACAATGAGCAGTTCTTC; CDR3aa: CASSFRESPSSYNEQFF
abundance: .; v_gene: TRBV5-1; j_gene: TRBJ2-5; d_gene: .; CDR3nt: TGCGCCAGCAGCACTCGACAGATACAAGAGACCCAGTACTTC; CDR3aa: CASSTRQIQETQYF
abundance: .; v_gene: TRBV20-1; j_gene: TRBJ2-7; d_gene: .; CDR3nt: TGCAGTGCTAGGGAGGGGCGCACGTACTTC; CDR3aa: CSAREGRTYF
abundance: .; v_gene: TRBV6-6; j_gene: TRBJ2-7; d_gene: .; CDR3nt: TGTGCCAGCAGAAGCTCCTACGAGCAGTACTTC; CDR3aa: CASRSSYEQYF
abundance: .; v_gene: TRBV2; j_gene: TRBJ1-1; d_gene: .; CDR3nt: TGTGCCAGCAGTTTTTCGCTACCGGGGGTGAACACTGAAGCTTTCTTT; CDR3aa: CASSFSLPGVNTEAFF
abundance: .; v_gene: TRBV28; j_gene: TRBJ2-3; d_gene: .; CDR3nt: TGTGCCAGCAGTTTAGGAGGGGAGCTCACAGATACGCAGTATTTT; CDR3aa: CASSLGGELTDTQYF
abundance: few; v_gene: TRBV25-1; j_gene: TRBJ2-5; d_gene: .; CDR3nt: TGTGCCAGCAGTGGACCCCCGGGGTGGGCACAAGAGACCCAGTACTTC; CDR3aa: CASSGPPGWAQETQYF
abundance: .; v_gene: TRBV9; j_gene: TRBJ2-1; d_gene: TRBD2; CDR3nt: TGTGCCAGCAGCGTAGTAGCGGGGACGGGCCTTTACAATGAGCAGTTCTTC; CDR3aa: CASSVVAGTGLYNEQFF
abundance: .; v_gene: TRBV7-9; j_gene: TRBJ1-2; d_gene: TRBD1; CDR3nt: TGTGCCAGCAGCTTATACCCGACAGGGTTAGCTAACTATGGCTACACCTTC; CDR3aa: CASSLYPTGLANYGYTF
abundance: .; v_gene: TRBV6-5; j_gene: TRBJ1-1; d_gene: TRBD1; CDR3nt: TGTGCCAGCAGCCGACGGACAGGGCGCACTGAAGCTTTCTTT; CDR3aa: CASSRRTGRTEAFF
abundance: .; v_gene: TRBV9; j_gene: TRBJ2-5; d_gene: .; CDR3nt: TGTGCCAGCAGCGTAGATTTAGGTGGGGGGCAAGAGACCCAGTACTTC; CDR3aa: CASSVDLGGGQETQYF
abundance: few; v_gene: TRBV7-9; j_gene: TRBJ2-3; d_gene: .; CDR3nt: TGTGCCAGCAGATTAAATTTGGCGGCGGGTACGCAGTATTTT; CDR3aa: CASRLNLAAGTQYF
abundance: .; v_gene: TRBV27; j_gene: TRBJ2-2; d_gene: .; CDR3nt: TGTGCCAGCAGTCGGCTAGACACCGGGGAGCTGTTTTTT; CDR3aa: CASSRLDTGELFF
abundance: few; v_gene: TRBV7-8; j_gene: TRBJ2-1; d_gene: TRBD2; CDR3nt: TGTGCCAGCAGCTTATTAGCGGGAGGGTACAATGAGCAGTTCTTC; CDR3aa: CASSLLAGGYNEQFF
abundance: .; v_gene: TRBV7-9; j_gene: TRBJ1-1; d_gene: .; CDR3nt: TGTGCCAGCAGCTTAGTTGGCAGGACCACTGAAGCTTTCTTT; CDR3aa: CASSLVGRTTEAFF
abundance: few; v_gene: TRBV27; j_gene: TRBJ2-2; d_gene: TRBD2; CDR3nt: TGTGCCAGCAGTTTATGGGCGGGAGGGCCGTTCACCGGGGAGCTGTTTTTT; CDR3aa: CASSLWAGGPFTGELFF
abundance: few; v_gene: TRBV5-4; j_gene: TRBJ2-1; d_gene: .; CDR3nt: TGTGCCAGCACGAGGGGGAGCTCCTACAATGAGCAGTTCTTC; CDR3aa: CASTRGSSYNEQFF
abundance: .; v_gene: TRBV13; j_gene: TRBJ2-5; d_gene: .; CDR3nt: TGTGCCAGCAGCTTAGGACGGATCCAAGAGACCCAGTACTTC; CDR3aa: CASSLGRIQETQYF
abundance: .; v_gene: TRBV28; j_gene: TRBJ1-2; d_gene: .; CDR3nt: TGTGCCAGCTCCGAGGGGCGATCTAACTATGGCTACACCTTC; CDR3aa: CASSEGRSNYGYTF
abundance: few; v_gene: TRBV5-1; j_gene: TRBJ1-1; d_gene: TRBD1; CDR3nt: TGCGCCAGCAGCTTGGCCGGGACAGACTACACTGAAGCTTTCTTT; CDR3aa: CASSLAGTDYTEAFF